What follows is one TCR beta chain and its context. What it binds is not known. The data were taken from a study of identical twins. Study results and limitations: Models underpredicted monozygotic twin sharing of out-of-frame TCR alpha.

TCRdb reprocessed the 5' RACE reads with MiXCR, giving one entry per CDR3 protein. The table records under 400,000 distinct CDR3 sequences, roughly 9% of them present only once. There are 16 residues in the CDR3. The germline V gene encodes CDR1 KGHDR and CDR2 SFDVKD. Trimming shortened V by 4 bases and J by 0 bases, and 12 bases separated the two germline ends. The sample consisted of naive T cells sorted from blood. This TCR was recovered from a woman in her 50s in good health. V is TRBV24-1 and J is TRBJ2-4; D perhaps matches TRBD1 (6 bases). CDR3 region: CATSEGTRLAKNIQYF. The DNA of the CDR3 is TGTGCCACCAGTGAGGGGACACGACTAGCCAAAAACATTCAGTACTTC.